This TCR beta chain originates from a study of CD8+ T cells in alopecia areata. General study points: Clonality in the scalp and expanded CD8+ clones ranked among the top 100 were significantly decreased by tofacitinib. Among patients, TCR sharing was less clear than in mice, a difference possibly due in part to HLA diversity in the patient population.

Once RNA had been extracted, it was reverse transcribed into cDNA to act as the sequencing template. Assay used: immunoSEQ multiplex PCR; TCRdb lists only in-frame clones, some missing. The sample records about 200,000 clones, 60% being singletons. Comment on this clone: Its antigen is not identified. A read error may produce the germline difference seen at one junction end.

Germline V gives CDR1 SSHAT, CDR2 FNYEAQ (reference sequence). This CDR3 spans 16 amino acids. Regarding treatment: oral pan-JAK inhibitor, 5-10 mg twice daily. Individuals with alopecia areata gave both lesional scalp punch biopsies and peripheral blood for collection. PBMCs served as the source from which CD4+ and CD8+ T cells were sorted. The source was CD4+ T cells sorted from blood, collected at week 4, from a patient treated with tofacitinib. This chain links TRBV7-7 with TRBJ2-1; TRBD2 agrees at 9 bases. The receptor was derived from a human donor with alopecia areata. The CDR3, as DNA: TGTGCTAGCAGCTTAGAGGCTGGACTAGCGAGCAATGAGCAGTTCTTC. Amino acids: CASSLEAGLASNEQFF.